This entry lists 8 T cell receptor beta chains sequenced from one sample in a study of PD-1 blockade in classical Hodgkin lymphoma. TCRdb's copy holds only in-frame clones and misses some; the assay was immunoSEQ multiplex PCR. Of around 20,000 clones in the sample, just under 80% were seen once. Brentuximab vedotin exposure varied among the patients, all of whom had relapsed after autologous stem cell transplantation. The specimen was peripheral blood mononuclear cells (PBMCs), collected before the second cycle of nivolumab. The receptors were gathered from a human donor with classical Hodgkin lymphoma.

CDR3: CASSSGTVNTEAFF. The CDR3 nucleotides are TGTGCCAGCAGCTCCGGGACAGTGAACACTGAAGCTTTCTTT. V usage is TRBV7-9 and J usage is TRBJ1-1; 7 bases agree with TRBD1. The CDR3 has 14 residues. Germline trimming cut 4 bases from V and 0 bases from J; bases unmatched to any gene: 2. In germline, CDR1 is SEHNR, CDR2 FQNEAQ (reference sequence).

This chain links TRBV7-8 with TRBJ2-7; 10 bases are a match to TRBD2. V shed 5 bases, J shed 2 bases, and the junction held 15 bases outside the gene matches. CDR3 size: 18 residues. CDR1 is SGHVS, CDR2 FQNEAQ, per germline. CDR3 nucleotides: TGTGCCAGCAGCCGGTTGGGGCTAGCGGGAGAATTTACCTACGAGCAGTACTTC. It is translated as CASSRLGLAGEFTYEQYF. The complete variable domain, with remaining parts taken from reference TRBV7-8 and TRBJ2-7, reads GAGVSQSPRYKVAKRGQDVALRCDPISGHVSLFWYQQALGQGPEFLTYFQNEAQLDKSGLPSDRFFAERPEGSVSTLKIQRTQQEDSAVYLCASSRLGLAGEFTYEQYFGPGTRLTVT.

The genes are TRBV4-3 and TRBJ1-5; no clear D. Trimming took off 0 bases at V and 0 bases at J, with 12 bases between the two ends. This CDR3 has 17 amino acids. Germline CDR1 reads LGHNA; CDR2 reads YSLEER. CDR3 in DNA: TGCGCCAGCAGCCAAGATGGAAGGGCCTATAGCAATCAGCCCCAGCATTTT. Amino acid sequence: CASSQDGRAYSNQPQHF.

This clone was found a few times. This chain joins TRBV10-3 and TRBJ2-7; D remains ambiguous. The germline gives CDR1 ENHRY, CDR2 SYGVKD. The CDR3 is 11 amino acids. The V end lost 5 bases, the J end lost 7 bases, and 9 bases lay between the germline ends. CDR3 protein: CAISSTAEQYF. For the CDR3, the DNA is TGTGCCATCAGTTCGACCGCGGAGCAGTACTTC.

The chain is built from TRBV6-7 and TRBJ1-2; D possibly corresponds to TRBD1 (5 bases). TRBV6-7 is annotated as an ORF whose role is uncertain. The ends were cut back, 2 bases at V and 5 bases at J, with 9 bases in the middle. The CDR3 extends over 13 amino acids. CDR3 residues: CASSYGGKYGYTF. The CDR3, as DNA: TGTGCCAGCAGTTACGGGGGAAAATATGGCTACACCTTC.

This clone came up once. The chain couples TRBV6-1 to TRBJ1-3; 7 bases fit TRBD1. The CDR3 runs to 16 residues. Germline trimming cut 0 bases from V and 2 bases from J; bases unmatched to any gene: 4. The V gene's germline CDR1 is MNHNS and CDR2 SASEGT. In DNA, the CDR3 is TGTGCCAGCAGTGAAGCGGTTCAGGGGGCTGGAAACACCATATATTTT. The encoded protein is CASSEAVQGAGNTIYF.

The chain joins TRBV21-1 to TRBJ2-4; the table's TRBD1 call for D was not verified on the DNA. TRBV21-1 is an annotated pseudogene. This CDR3 has 15 amino acids. CDR3 sequence: CASSKASTRGNIQYF. The DNA of the CDR3 is TGTGCCAGCAGCAAAGCTTCCACCAGGGGAAACATTCAGTACTTC.

The V call is TRBV7-6, the J call TRBJ2-5; D assignment may be TRBD1 or TRBD2 (5 bases each). V was shortened by 5 bases and J by 1 base, with 11 bases between the two germline ends. CDR3 length: 14 residues. Germline CDR1 and CDR2: SGHVS and FNYEAQ. The CDR3 sequence is CASSEWDGQETQYF. CDR3 coding DNA: TGTGCCAGCAGCGAGTGGGACGGCCAAGAGACCCAGTACTTC.